These T cell receptor beta chains were read from a single sample in a study of shared clonotypes between healthy human individuals. Sequenced by immunoSEQ multiplex PCR; TCRdb stores in-frame clones only, minus some. The sample includes about 960,000 clones, around three quarters of them seen just once. The sample consisted of memory CD4+ T cells sorted from blood. These receptors all come from a man between 18 and 35 years old in good health. CDR3s include the opening cysteine and the closing phenylalanine or tryptophan. Fields, in order: J gene, V gene, D gene, clone size, CDR3 protein, CDR3 DNA. The D gene is left open where the match is weak. Only some rows state a clone size, as once, few, many or a class for expanded clones.

>TRBJ2-7|TRBV10-3|TRBD1|NA
CAITGTGRYEQYF
TGTGCCATCACCGGGACAGGGCGTTACGAGCAGTACTTC
>TRBJ1-3|TRBV10-3|NA|NA
CAISPAGVQGNTIYF
TGTGCCATCAGTCCCGCAGGGGTCCAGGGAAACACCATATATTTT
>TRBJ2-7|TRBV10-2|TRBD2|NA
CASSESGSGGPRSYEQYF
TGCGCCAGCAGTGAGTCGGGTAGCGGGGGGCCTCGCTCCTACGAGCAGTACTTC
>TRBJ2-5|TRBV7-2|TRBD1|NA
CASSRDRGQETQYF
TGTGCCAGCAGCCGTGACAGGGGCCAAGAGACCCAGTACTTC
>TRBJ2-2|TRBV7-2|TRBD1|NA
CASSFGTGWAGELFF
TGTGCCAGCAGCTTCGGGACAGGGTGGGCCGGGGAGCTGTTTTTT
>TRBJ1-4|TRBV5-5|NA|few
CASSFDKPRGEKLFF
TGTGCCAGCAGCTTTGATAAACCTAGAGGTGAAAAACTGTTTTTT
>TRBJ2-3|TRBV5-1|TRBD1|once
CASCLGDRVRTDTQYF
TGCGCCAGCTGCTTGGGGGACAGGGTTCGCACAGATACGCAGTATTTT
>TRBJ1-6|TRBV18|TRBD1|few
CASSPARQGNSPLHF
TGTGCCAGCTCACCAGCCCGACAGGGGAATTCACCCCTCCACTTT
>TRBJ2-2|TRBV2|TRBD1|NA
CASSFGQGSGTGELFF
TGTGCCAGCAGTTTCGGACAGGGTTCGGGCACCGGGGAGCTGTTTTTT
>TRBJ1-2|TRBV28|NA|NA
CASSWNLNYGYTF
TGTGCCAGCAGTTGGAACCTCAACTATGGCTACACCTTC
>TRBJ2-1|TRBV10-3|NA|NA
CAISDGASSYNEQFF
TGTGCCATCAGTGATGGCGCGAGCTCCTACAATGAGCAGTTCTTC
>TRBJ2-1|TRBV6-1|NA|NA
CASRPEGGKHEQFF
TGTGCCAGCAGGCCTGAGGGGGGGAAACATGAGCAGTTCTTC
>TRBJ1-1|TRBV2|TRBD1|NA
CASMGQDLLNTEAFF
TGTGCCAGCATGGGACAGGATCTCTTGAACACTGAAGCTTTCTTT
>TRBJ2-7|TRBV11-2|TRBD2|NA
CASSLGTGRARDEQYF
TGTGCCAGCAGCTTAGGCACCGGGAGGGCGAGGGACGAGCAGTACTTC
>TRBJ2-1|TRBV6-5|TRBD2|NA
CASSPGTSGYNEQFF
TGTGCCAGCAGCCCCGGGACTAGCGGCTACAATGAGCAGTTCTTC
>TRBJ1-5|TRBV6-1|NA|NA
CASTADSNQPQHF
TGTGCCAGCACCGCGGACAGCAATCAGCCCCAGCATTTT
>TRBJ1-2|TRBV27|TRBD1|few
CASSLTGGVYGYTF
TGTGCCAGCAGTCTGACAGGGGGCGTTTATGGCTACACCTTC
>TRBJ1-1|TRBV6-6|NA|once
CASIKTQGNTEAFF
TGTGCCAGCATCAAAACGCAGGGGAACACTGAAGCTTTCTTT
>TRBJ2-5|TRBV10-2|NA|NA
CASTPGFKQETQYF
TGCGCCAGCACCCCGGGATTTAAACAAGAGACCCAGTACTTC
>TRBJ1-2|TRBV7-2|NA|NA
CASSLVLGQPPNYGYTF
TGTGCCAGCAGCTTAGTCCTGGGGCAGCCCCCCAACTATGGCTACACCTTC
>TRBJ2-1|TRBV20-1|NA|NA
CSARGGYEQFF
TGCAGTGCTAGGGGAGGTTATGAGCAGTTCTTC
>TRBJ1-1|TRBV11-2|NA|NA
CASSPPSGSGRIEAFF
TGTGCCAGCAGCCCGCCGTCGGGCTCCGGGCGAATTGAAGCTTTCTTT
>TRBJ1-1|TRBV7-8|NA|NA
CASSLDRETEAFF
TGTGCCAGCAGCTTAGACAGGGAGACTGAAGCTTTCTTT
>TRBJ1-6|TRBV19|NA|once
CASSAAIHLGSPLHF
TGTGCCAGTAGTGCCGCCATTCATCTAGGTTCACCCCTCCACTTT
>TRBJ1-1|TRBV12-5|TRBD1|NA
CASAPTGGNTEAFF
TGTGCTAGTGCCCCGACAGGGGGCAACACTGAAGCTTTCTTT
>TRBJ1-1|TRBV7-9|NA|NA
CASKRDGTEAFF
TGTGCCAGCAAAAGGGATGGCACTGAAGCTTTCTTT
>TRBJ1-6|TRBV30|TRBD1|NA
CAWSQKDRVRSPLHF
TGTGCCTGGAGTCAGAAGGACAGGGTGAGATCACCCCTCCACTTT
>TRBJ2-7|TRBV7-2|TRBD2|NA
CASISTSGPYEQYF
TGTGCCAGCATATCGACTAGCGGGCCCTACGAGCAGTACTTC
>TRBJ2-7|TRBV27|TRBD2|NA
CASSSTGLAGARYEQYF
TGTGCCAGCAGTTCCACGGGACTAGCGGGAGCCCGGTACGAGCAGTACTTC
>TRBJ1-3|TRBV5-5|NA|NA
CASSVGGGNTIYF
TGTGCCAGCAGCGTTGGTGGGGGAAACACCATATATTTT
>TRBJ2-3|TRBV18|NA|NA
CASSPGNTDTQYF
TGTGCCAGCTCACCGGGGAACACAGATACGCAGTATTTT
>TRBJ1-6|TRBV6-5|NA|NA
CASSLAGILNSPLHF
TGTGCCAGCAGTTTGGCCGGGATCCTTAATTCACCCCTCCACTTT
>TRBJ2-5|TRBV18|NA|NA
CASSPPAAAETQYF
TGTGCCAGCTCACCACCGGCCGCGGCAGAGACCCAGTACTTC
>TRBJ2-6|TRBV28|NA|few
CASSLSGANVLTF
TGTGCCAGCAGCCTCTCTGGGGCCAACGTCCTGACTTTC
>TRBJ2-7|TRBV4-1|TRBD1|once
CASSHGQGYYEQYF
TGCGCCAGCAGCCACGGACAGGGTTACTACGAGCAGTACTTC
>TRBJ2-2|TRBV6-5|NA|NA
CASRDTTGELFF
TGTGCCAGCCGGGACACCACCGGGGAGCTGTTTTTT
>TRBJ1-5|TRBV27|TRBD1|NA
CASRPDRPGVQPQHF
TGTGCCAGCAGACCGGACAGGCCGGGGGTGCAGCCCCAGCATTTT
>TRBJ1-4|TRBV11-2|NA|NA
CASSFSGSKLFF
TGTGCCAGCAGCTTTTCCGGGTCGAAACTGTTTTTT
>TRBJ1-1|TRBV18|NA|NA
CASSNNQGGTEAFF
TGTGCCAGCTCCAACAATCAGGGTGGCACTGAAGCTTTCTTT
>TRBJ1-6|TRBV6-1|TRBD1|NA
CASSEAPGGAENSPLHF
TGTGCCAGCAGTGAAGCGCCAGGGGGCGCAGAAAATTCACCCCTCCACTTT
>TRBJ2-3|TRBV19|TRBD1|NA
CASNRGGGPDTQYF
TGTGCCAGCAACCGAGGGGGCGGGCCAGATACGCAGTATTTT
>TRBJ2-1|TRBV11-2|TRBD2|many
CASSAGTSDVLTFF
TGTGCCAGCAGCGCCGGGACTAGCGACGTTTTAACGTTCTTC
>TRBJ2-7|TRBV7-9|TRBD1|NA
CASSSTGAYREQYF
TGTGCCAGCAGCTCGACAGGGGCGTATAGGGAGCAGTACTTC
>TRBJ2-3|TRBV4-3|TRBD2|NA
CASSQTRLVLAGGRTDTQYF
TGCGCCAGCAGCCAAACAAGACTTGTTCTAGCGGGAGGGCGGACAGATACGCAGTATTTT
>TRBJ2-5|TRBV5-1|NA|NA
CASSFETSETQYF
TGCGCCAGCAGCTTCGAGACATCGGAGACCCAGTACTTC
>TRBJ1-2|TRBV6-5|NA|NA
CASSPGAGKGYGYTF
TGTGCCAGCAGTCCAGGGGCAGGGAAAGGCTATGGCTACACCTTC
>TRBJ1-5|TRBV7-3|NA|NA
CASSKDTNQPQHF
TGTGCCAGCTCCAAGGATACTAATCAGCCCCAGCATTTT
>TRBJ1-2|TRBV18|NA|NA
CASSPGPANYGYTF
TGTGCCAGCTCACCCGGACCCGCTAACTATGGCTACACCTTC
>TRBJ1-2|TRBV7-6|NA|NA
CASSLGGRGYTF
TGTGCCAGCAGCTTAGGGGGCAGGGGCTACACCTTC
>TRBJ2-7|TRBV10-1|TRBD2|few
CASSESVAGGNDEQYF
TGCGCCAGCAGTGAGTCGGTAGCGGGCGGGAACGACGAGCAGTACTTC
>TRBJ2-1|TRBV30|NA|NA
CAWREGGPGNEQFF
TGTGCCTGGAGAGAAGGGGGTCCGGGCAATGAGCAGTTCTTC
>TRBJ2-3|TRBV10-3|NA|NA
CAISDGVPDTQYF
TGTGCCATCAGTGACGGAGTCCCAGATACGCAGTATTTT